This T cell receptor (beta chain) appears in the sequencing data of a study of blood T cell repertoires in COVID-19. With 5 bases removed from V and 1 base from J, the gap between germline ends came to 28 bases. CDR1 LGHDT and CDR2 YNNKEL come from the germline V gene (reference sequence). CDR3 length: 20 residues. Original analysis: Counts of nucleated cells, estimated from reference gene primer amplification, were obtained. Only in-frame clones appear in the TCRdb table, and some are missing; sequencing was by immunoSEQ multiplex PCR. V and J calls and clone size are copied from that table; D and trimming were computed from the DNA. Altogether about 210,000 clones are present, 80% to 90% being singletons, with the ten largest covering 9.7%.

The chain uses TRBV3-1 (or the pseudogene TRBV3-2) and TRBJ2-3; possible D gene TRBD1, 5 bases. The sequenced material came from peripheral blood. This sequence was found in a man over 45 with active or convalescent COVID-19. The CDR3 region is CASSEPARPGWEFGTDTQYF. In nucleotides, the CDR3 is TGTGCCAGCAGCGAACCCGCGCGGCCAGGGTGGGAATTCGGCACAGATACGCAGTATTTT.